Listed below are T cell receptor beta chains from one sample, sequenced in a study of tumor-infiltrating lymphocytes in oesophageal squamous cell carcinoma. TCRdb ran MiXCR on the PCR reads and lists one entry per CDR3 protein. This table holds tens of thousands of distinct CDR3 sequences, more than 35% found once. Material: esophageal tumor tissue. The receptors originated from a male donor with esophageal squamous cell carcinoma. The CDR3 runs from the conserved cysteine through the conserved F or W. Fields, in order: D gene, clone size, V gene, J gene, CDR3 DNA, CDR3 protein. D genes are given only for firm matches. The size entry is marked missing in some rows and otherwise reads once, few, many or a size class.

-	-	TRBV6-8	TRBJ2-1	TGTGCCAGCAGTTACTCGAGGGACGGTCTCAATGAGCAGTTCTTC	CASSYSRDGLNEQFF
-	few	TRBV7-2	TRBJ2-7	TGTGCCAACAGCTTGAGGGCAGTGACCTACGAGCAGTACTTC	CANSLRAVTYEQYF
TRBD2	-	TRBV6-2/TRBV6-3	TRBJ2-7	TGTGCCAGCTGGACTAGCGAATTCTACGAGCAGTACTTC	CASWTSEFYEQYF
-	many	TRBV6-1	TRBJ2-5	TGTGCCAGCAGGCCCTCATATTACGGGAATCTAGAGACCCAGTACTTC	CASRPSYYGNLETQYF
-	-	TRBV18	TRBJ2-3	TGTGCCAGCTCACAGGGGGGGACAGATACGCAGTATTTT	CASSQGGTDTQYF
-	few	TRBV5-1	TRBJ2-2	TGCGCCAGCAGCTGGGAGCGGGTCACCGGGGAGCTGTTTTTT	CASSWERVTGELFF
TRBD1	-	TRBV19	TRBJ2-1	TGTGCCAGTAGTAGGGACAGGGGATTAGTTGAGCAGTTCTTC	CASSRDRGLVEQFF
TRBD2	once	TRBV9	TRBJ2-7	TGTGCCAGCGGTCGCGGGGGGTTGGACGAGCAGTACTTC	CASGRGGLDEQYF
TRBD2	few	TRBV6-1	TRBJ2-3	TGTGCCAGCAGTGAGGAAGCGGGAGGGGTAGATACGCAGTATTTT	CASSEEAGGVDTQYF
TRBD1	-	TRBV7-2	TRBJ2-1	TGTGCCAGCAGGGTGGGGCAGGGGGCATGGAATGAGCAGTTCTTC	CASRVGQGAWNEQFF
TRBD1	few	TRBV5-1	TRBJ2-3	TGCGCCAGCAGCTTCGGACAGGTCACAGATACGCAGTATTTT	CASSFGQVTDTQYF
TRBD2	once	TRBV7-9	TRBJ2-4	TGTGCCAGCAGCTTGGACTTCGGGGGGGCTGAGCAGTACTTC	CASSLDFGGAEQYF
-	-	TRBV7-2	TRBJ2-1	TGTGCCAGCAAGCTTCTGGGGCAGGGGAATGAGCAGTTCTTC	CASKLLGQGNEQFF
TRBD1	-	TRBV19	TRBJ2-7	TGTGCCAGTAGTATAAAGGGTGGGACAGGGGTAGAGGCTCTATACGAGCAGTACTTC	CASSIKGGTGVEALYEQYF
TRBD1	many	TRBV7-9	TRBJ1-1	TGTGCCAGCAGCCGTCACCGGACAGGGGGCGCGACTCCCAACACTGAAGCTTTCTTT	CASSRHRTGGATPNTEAFF
-	-	TRBV5-1	TRBJ1-1	TGCGCCAGCAGCGGATGGGGGCTCGACACTGAAGCTTTCTTT	CASSGWGLDTEAFF
TRBD1	-	TRBV6-1	TRBJ1-2	TGTGCCAGCAGTGAAGACGGGGGACAGCAGCTCTATGGCTACACCTTC	CASSEDGGQQLYGYTF
-	few	TRBV7-7	TRBJ1-1	TGTGCTAGCAGCCCCGGAGGGGCAGGGGAAGCTTTCTTT	CASSPGGAGEAFF
-	many	TRBV5-4	TRBJ1-2	TGTGCCAGCAGCATCGGGGGGGGCCAAGCTAACTATGGCTACACCTTC	CASSIGGGQANYGYTF
TRBD2	-	TRBV5-1	TRBJ2-7	TGCGCCAGCAGTCCCGGGACTAGCGGGGGGATACGCGAGCAGTACTTC	CASSPGTSGGIREQYF
TRBD1	-	TRBV7-2	TRBJ1-2	TGTGCCAGCGAACTACAGGGACAGAGAAACTATAGCTACACCTTC	CASELQGQRNYSYTF
-	many	TRBV11-3	TRBJ2-7	TGTGCCAGGTTAACGACCCCTCGGGACGGCTCCTACGAGCAGTACTTC	CARLTTPRDGSYEQYF
-	-	TRBV28	TRBJ2-1	TGTGCCAGCAGTTTATGGCTGGCGAATGAGCAGTTCTTC	CASSLWLANEQFF
-	-	TRBV12-3/TRBV12-4	TRBJ1-3	TGTGCCAGCAGTTTTTGGGGGAGCCGGAGTGGAAACACCATATATTTT	CASSFWGSRSGNTIYF